This entry lists 22 T cell receptor beta chains sequenced from one sample in a study of blood T cell repertoires in COVID-19. The repertoire was sequenced with immunoSEQ multiplex PCR; TCRdb's copy has only in-frame clones and lacks some. The table includes roughly 230,000 clones, 65% to 90% detected once. Sequencing input: peripheral blood. Every receptor here comes from a woman aged 50 to 65 with acute or convalescent COVID-19.

The rearrangement links TRBV4-2 to TRBJ2-2; 7 nucleotides agree with TRBD2. CDR3 length: 18 residues. The V segment lost 3 bases and the J segment 2 bases; nucleotides outside the gene matches: 12. The germline V gene encodes CDR1 LGHNA and CDR2 YNFKEQ. CDR3 DNA: TGTGCCAGCAGCCAGAAGATTATCGCTAGCGGAAACACCGGGGAGCTGTTTTTT. Residues: CASSQKIIASGNTGELFF.

As concerns this clone: A read error may be the cause here, since a much bigger clone is one base away. The gene calls are TRBV5-6 and TRBJ1-1, with D possibly TRBD1 on 6 matching bases. The CDR3 length is 13 residues. Germline CDR1 is SGHDT and CDR2 is YYEEEE. Trimming cost V 2 bases and J 1 base, with 6 bases left between them. In DNA, the CDR3 is TGTGCCAGCAGCTTACAGGGGAACACTGAAGCTTTCTTT. It specifies CASSLQGNTEAFF.

The table lists this clone with a few counts. The V call is TRBV24-1, the J call TRBJ2-3; perhaps TRBD2 as D (6 bases). Germline V CDR1 and CDR2: KGHDR, SFDVKD. V lost 3 bases and J lost 6, with 12 bases in between. This CDR3 comprises 14 residues. CDR3 protein: CATSDRDSLDTQYF. In nucleotides, the CDR3 is TGTGCCACCAGTGATAGGGACTCCCTGGATACGCAGTATTTT.

V is TRBV27 and J is TRBJ2-7; the D gene is possibly TRBD1 (6 bases). The length of the CDR3 is 14 residues. Germline CDR1 is MNHEY and CDR2 is SMNVEV (reference sequence). The germline V and J ends were trimmed by 3 bases and 4 bases, with 13 bases remaining between them. This chain's CDR3 is CASSFSGGGYEQYF. The CDR3 DNA sequence: TGTGCCAGCAGTTTTTCTGGGGGCGGGTACGAGCAGTACTTC.

This clone was found once. The V call is TRBV5-4, the J call TRBJ2-3; perhaps TRBD2 as D (6 bases). The CDR3 is made up of 14 amino acids. The V gene's germline CDR1 is SGHNT and CDR2 YYREEE (reference sequence). Deletions cut 7 bases from V and 5 bases from J, with 17 bases between. The CDR3 coding sequence is TGTGCCAGCCGCTCTGGCGGGATAGAAGATACGCAGTATTTT. Encoded protein: CASRSGGIEDTQYF.

V and J are TRBV6-5 and TRBJ1-6, with 9 bases identical to TRBD1. J lost 7 bases, V lost 5 bases, and 3 bases had no gene match. The length of the CDR3 is 14 residues. From germline, CDR1 is MNHEY and CDR2 SVGAGI. The CDR3 sequence is CASSRDRVNSPLHF. The DNA for the CDR3 is TGTGCCAGCAGTCGGGACAGGGTGAATTCACCCCTCCACTTT.

V is TRBV5-1 and J is TRBJ1-2, with D hard to call. Germline CDR1 SGHRS, CDR2 YFSETQ. Trimming shortened V by 4 bases and J by 0 bases, and 10 bases separated the two germline ends. This CDR3 is 14 amino acids long. CDR3 bases: TGCGCCAGCAGCCGGGAAGTGACTAACTATGGCTACACCTTC. Translated: CASSREVTNYGYTF.

The V call is TRBV6-5, the J call TRBJ2-7; D possibly corresponds to TRBD2 (5 bases). CDR3 length equals 14 residues. V lost 8 bases to trimming and J lost 3 bases, with 17 bases between them. Germline V gives CDR1 MNHEY, CDR2 SVGAGI. The CDR3 nucleotides are TGTGCCAGCGCGCCGGGATGGCGGAGCTACGAGCAGTACTTC. Translating gives CASAPGWRSYEQYF.

The gene calls are TRBV6-1 and TRBJ2-6; TRBD1 aligns across 8 bases. Per the germline V gene, CDR1 is MNHNS and CDR2 is SASEGT. The trim removed 4 bases at V and 0 bases at J, leaving 5 bases unmatched. This CDR3 contains 17 residues. CDR3 sequence: CASSGTGSISGANVLTF. The CDR3 DNA reads TGTGCCAGCAGTGGGACAGGGTCCATCTCTGGGGCCAACGTCCTGACTTTC.

The chain joins TRBV9 to TRBJ1-1, with TRBD1 identical over 9 bases. The CDR3 totals 16 residues. The trim removed 4 bases at V and 10 bases at J, leaving 17 bases unmatched. Germline values: CDR1 SGDLS, CDR2 YYNGEE. CDR3 DNA: TGTGCCAGCAGCCCAGGACAGGGGATTTCGGTTTTCGTAGCTTTCTTT. This sequence encodes CASSPGQGISVFVAFF.

The V gene is TRBV3-1 (or the pseudogene TRBV3-2), the J gene TRBJ1-5, with D unresolved. Germline CDR1 is LGHDT and CDR2 is YNNKEL (reference sequence). V gave up 3 bases and J gave up 3 bases, with 6 bases separating them. This CDR3 is 13 amino acids long. CDR3 amino acids: CASSQGINQPQHF. Written as DNA, the CDR3 is TGTGCCAGCAGCCAGGGCATCAATCAGCCCCAGCATTTT.

In its sample, this clone was seen a few times. J is TRBJ1-1 and V is TRBV5-1; no clear D. Germline CDR1 and CDR2: SGHRS and YFSETQ. Trimming pared 4 bases from V and 3 bases from J, leaving 19 bases between. The CDR3 spans 16 residues. CDR3 nucleotide sequence: TGCGCCAGCAGCCCGAGAGGGTGGGAGGATGACACTGAAGCTTTCTTT. Residues: CASSPRGWEDDTEAFF.

This clone has just one count. The chain is built from TRBV3-1 (or the pseudogene TRBV3-2) and TRBJ2-7; 7 bases align to TRBD2. The CDR3 runs 15 residues. From germline, CDR1 is LGHDT and CDR2 YNNKEL (reference sequence). J gave up 4 bases and V 0 bases, and 6 bases lay outside the gene matches. The chain's CDR3 is CASSQDLTGGYEQYF. CDR3 nucleotide sequence: TGTGCCAGCAGCCAAGATCTCACCGGGGGGTACGAGCAGTACTTC.

This clone was seen a single time. V gene TRBV9 combines with J gene TRBJ1-4, with D perhaps matching TRBD1 (6 bases). Looked up from germline, CDR1 is SGDLS and CDR2 is YYNGEE. CDR3 length equals 15 residues. The germline V and J ends were trimmed by 0 bases and 8 bases, with 14 bases remaining between them. CDR3 DNA sequence: TGTGCCAGCAGCGTAGTTAACAGGGAGCCGGAAAAACTGTTTTTT. Encoded protein: CASSVVNREPEKLFF.

The chain employs TRBV2 and TRBJ1-2; 7 nucleotides match TRBD1. Trimming took 5 bases from V and 4 from J; bases not matched to a gene: 7. The length of the CDR3 is 14 residues. Per germline, CDR1 SNHLY and CDR2 FYNNEI. CDR3 sequence reads: CASSPRGSSYGYTF. CDR3 DNA: TGTGCCAGCAGTCCCAGGGGGTCCAGCTATGGCTACACCTTC.

The V gene is TRBV11-2, the J gene TRBJ1-6; D unclear. The ends were cut back, 4 bases at V and 0 bases at J, with 13 bases in the middle. The germline gives CDR1 SGHAT, CDR2 FQNNGV. CDR3 length equals 17 residues. The chain's CDR3 is CASSYGSLRSYNSPLHF. In DNA, the CDR3 is TGTGCCAGCAGCTATGGTAGCCTCCGCTCCTATAATTCACCCCTCCACTTT.

This chain connects TRBV19 to TRBJ2-7; maybe TRBD1 (8 bases). Germline CDR1 and CDR2: LNHDA and SQIVND (reference sequence). CDR3 length equals 13 residues. V lost 5 bases and J 6 bases, leaving 14 bases between the germline ends. CDR3 protein: CASSSDREGEQYF. CDR3 nucleotide sequence: TGTGCCAGTAGTTCGGACAGGGAGGGCGAGCAGTACTTC.

The chain employs TRBV6-2 or TRBV6-3 and TRBJ2-1; TRBD2 aligns across 9 bases. V lost 2 bases, J lost 6 bases, and 14 bases stayed unmatched. From germline, CDR1 is MNHEY and CDR2 SVGEGT. The CDR3 extends over 18 amino acids. This CDR3 is CASSYRSQLAGGSNEQFF. The CDR3, as DNA: TGTGCCAGCAGTTACCGCTCTCAACTTGCGGGGGGGAGCAATGAGCAGTTCTTC.

V is TRBV19 and J is TRBJ1-6; no firm D call. The CDR3 sequence is 14 residues long. Trimming took off 8 bases at V and 8 bases at J, with 16 bases between the two ends. CDR1 LNHDA and CDR2 SQIVND come from the germline V gene (reference sequence). The CDR3 protein is CASGGRAEYSPLHF. Here the CDR3 DNA reads TGTGCCAGTGGAGGCCGAGCGGAATATTCACCCCTCCACTTT.

This clone was counted a few times. The gene calls are TRBV29-1 and TRBJ1-2; 7 bases align to TRBD1. Germline CDR1 reads SQVTM; CDR2 reads ANQGSEA. With 5 bases clipped from V and 3 bases from J, the junction kept 6 bases outside the gene matches. This CDR3 has 13 amino acids. The CDR3 DNA reads TGCAGCGTTTCCCCAGACAGGGACTATGGCTACACCTTC. It specifies CSVSPDRDYGYTF.

The chain recombines TRBV7-2 with TRBJ2-3; D remains unclear. The CDR3 sequence is 14 residues long. Trimming took 1 base from V and 7 from J, leaving 12 bases between them. CDR1 SGHTA and CDR2 FQGNSA come from the germline V gene. For the CDR3, the DNA is TGTGCCAGCAGCTTAGAGCGATCCTCAAATACGCAGTATTTT. Amino acids: CASSLERSSNTQYF.

V usage is TRBV28 and J usage is TRBJ2-1; 9 bases map to TRBD2. Losses at the gene ends were 6 bases for V and 6 bases for J; bases not matched to a gene: 9. Germline CDR1 reads MDHEN; CDR2 reads SYDVKM. CDR3 length: 15 amino acids. CDR3 sequence: CASSLLAGAPNEQFF. The CDR3 coding sequence is TGTGCCAGCAGCCTATTAGCGGGAGCCCCCAATGAGCAGTTCTTC.